This TCR beta chain stems from a study of beta chain features in type 1 diabetes. Study-wide points: When Type 1 diabetes patients were examined, their TCRB CDR3s proved moderately but significantly shorter in all four CD4+ subsets.

What was sequenced were expressed TCRB transcripts, since all of the isolated RNA had been reverse transcribed. Approximately 3.6 million reads, on average, came from each naive, central memory and regulatory T cell sample. This table comes from immunoSEQ multiplex PCR, and its TCRdb copy is limited to in-frame clones, with some not included. The sample records about 640,000 clones, 9.5% to 15% being singletons. A remark on this clone: Its target is not known.

The V gene's germline CDR1 is SEHNR and CDR2 FQNEAQ (reference sequence). The CDR3 runs 14 residues. Trimming removed 5 bases from V and 8 bases from J, with 18 bases in between. The sequenced sample consisted of naive CD4+ T cells from blood. The sequence was collected from a man aged 25 to 40 with type 1 diabetes. The genes are TRBV7-9 and TRBJ1-2, with D possibly being TRBD1 (5 bases). The CDR3 DNA reads as TGTGCCAGCAGCCAACCAGGGTATGAAGACGGCTACACCTTC. This sequence encodes CASSQPGYEDGYTF.